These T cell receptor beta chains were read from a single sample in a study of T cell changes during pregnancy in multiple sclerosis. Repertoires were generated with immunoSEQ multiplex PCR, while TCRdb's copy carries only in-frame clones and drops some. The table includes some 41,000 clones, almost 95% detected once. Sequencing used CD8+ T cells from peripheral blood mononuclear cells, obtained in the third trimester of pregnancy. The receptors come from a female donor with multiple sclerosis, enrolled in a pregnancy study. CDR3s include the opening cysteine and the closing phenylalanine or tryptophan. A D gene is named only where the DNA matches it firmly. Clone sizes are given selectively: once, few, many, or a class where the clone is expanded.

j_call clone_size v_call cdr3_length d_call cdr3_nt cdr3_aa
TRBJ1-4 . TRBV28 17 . TGTGCCAGCAGTTCCCGATTCGAGGGACACGCTAATGAAAAACTGTTTTTT CASSSRFEGHANEKLFF
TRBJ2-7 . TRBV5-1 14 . TGCGCCAGCAGACCTACAGGCGAGCTGTACGAGCAGTACTTC CASRPTGELYEQYF
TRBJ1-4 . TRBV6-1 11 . TGTGCCAGCAGCGAGTTGGAAAAACTGTTTTTT CASSELEKLFF
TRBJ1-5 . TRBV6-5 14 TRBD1 TGTGCCAGCAGCCAGGAGGGGGCCCATCAGCCCCAGCATTTT CASSQEGAHQPQHF
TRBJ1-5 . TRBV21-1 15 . TGTGCCGGACTACAGGGGGCGCGAGACGCTCAGCCCCAGCATTTT CAGLQGARDAQPQHF
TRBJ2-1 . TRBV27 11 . TGTGCCAGCAGTCTCTACAATGAGCAGTTCTTC CASSLYNEQFF
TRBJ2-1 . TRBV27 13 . TGTGCCAGCAGACCGGACAGCCTCAATGAGCAGTTCTTC CASRPDSLNEQFF
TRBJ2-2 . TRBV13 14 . TGTGCCAGCTCCCTAGGATTTAACACCGGGGAGCTGTTTTTT CASSLGFNTGELFF
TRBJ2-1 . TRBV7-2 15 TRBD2 TGTGCCAGCAGCTGGACTAGCGGACCGCACAATGAGCAGTTCTTC CASSWTSGPHNEQFF
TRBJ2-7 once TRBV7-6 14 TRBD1 TGTGCCAGCAGCTCCCTACAGGGGCCCTACGAGCAGTACTTC CASSSLQGPYEQYF
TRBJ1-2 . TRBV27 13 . TGTGCCAGCAGTTTTATTCCCCCTAGTGGCTACACCTTC CASSFIPPSGYTF
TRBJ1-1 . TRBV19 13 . TGTGCCAGTAGTATAGATAGCCCCACTGAAGCTTTCTTT CASSIDSPTEAFF
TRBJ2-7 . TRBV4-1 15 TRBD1 TGCGCCAGCAGCCAAGTGACAGGGGGCGGCTACGAGCAGTACTTC CASSQVTGGGYEQYF
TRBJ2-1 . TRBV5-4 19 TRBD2 TGTGCCAGCAGCTTTGACATCGCCCAAGCGGGGCCCGTTGGGAATGAGCAGTTCTTC CASSFDIAQAGPVGNEQFF
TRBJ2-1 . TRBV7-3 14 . TGTGCCAGCAGCTTAAAGACAGGAGACAATGAGCAGTTCTTC CASSLKTGDNEQFF
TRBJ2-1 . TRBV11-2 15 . TGTGCCAGCAGCCCTCGGGACTTTGGGGGGAATGAGCAGTTCTTC CASSPRDFGGNEQFF